This T cell receptor beta chain was identified during a study of monozygotic twins with inflammatory bowel disease. Nested PCRs (about 17 and 10 cycles, two total) were applied to TCRalpha and TCRbeta cDNA. From its re-call of the 5' RACE reads, TCRdb lists each CDR3 protein once, without DNA. This sample's table reports 200,000 to 250,000 distinct CDR3 sequences. For every donor, one blood sample of roughly 2.6 ml was drawn. General study results and limits: Evidence did not back any single strong signal or clonotype linked to IBD.

This CDR3 spans 15 amino acids. The germline V gene has CDR1 SGHDT and CDR2 YYEEEE. For this clonotype: Its antigen remains unknown.

The chain joins TRBV5-6 to TRBJ1-4; the D call from TCRdb, TRBD1, cannot be confirmed without DNA. Sequences were obtained from blood. The sequence was collected from a human donor with ulcerative colitis or Crohn's disease, or a healthy co-twin of an affected twin (not recorded which). The CDR3 loop reads CASSSRLSANEKLFF.